This TCR beta chain is drawn from a study of T cells in Graves' hyperthyroidism and ophthalmopathy. This clonotype came up many times. RNA transcripts yielded amplified TCR beta CDR3 regions. An initial round of RT-PCR targeting the TCR CDR3 relied on the HTBI primer set. In TCRdb, the multiplex PCR reads were re-called with MiXCR into one record per CDR3 protein. The sample has a few hundred thousand distinct CDR3 sequences, approximately 14% seen once. There are 12 residues in the CDR3. In germline, CDR1 is SGHAT, CDR2 FQNNGV. V dropped 4 bases and J dropped 2 bases, with 6 bases sitting between them.

This sequence was found in a woman between 18 and 30 years old with Graves' hyperthyroidism that later progressed to Graves' ophthalmopathy. The sample comprised blood. The chain employs TRBV11-2 and TRBJ2-7; D unclear. CDR3 sequence: CASSSTTYEQYF. The CDR3 coding sequence is TGTGCCAGCAGCTCCACGACCTACGAGCAGTACTTC.